The clone carrying this T cell receptor beta chain was counted many times. The antigen is not known. The CDR3 runs to 16 residues. Germline V lookup: CDR1 DFQATT, CDR2 SNEGSKA (reference sequence). V gave up 2 bases and J gave up 3 bases; unmatched junction bases: 7. The source material, RNA transcripts, was used to amplify TCR beta CDR3 regions. Primed by the HTBI set, a first-round RT-PCR was run on the TCR CDR3. TCRdb recomputed calls from the multiplex PCR reads with MiXCR, one row per CDR3 protein. The repertoire consists of around 200,000 distinct CDR3 sequences, with approximately 20% occurring once and the leading ten covering approximately 40%. Investigators excluded patients with uncontrolled infection, other autoimmune disease, pregnancy or lactation. This sample is drawn from a study of T cells in Graves' hyperthyroidism and ophthalmopathy. Study information: Before any treatment, at initial diagnosis, peripheral blood was collected. Regarding the study as a whole: A model of 13 V-J pairs discriminated ophthalmopathy from stable hyperthyroidism. Blood also showed most of the thyroid clonotypes that were expanded above 0.001.

The source is a man aged 35 to 55 with Graves' hyperthyroidism. What was sequenced was blood. V usage is TRBV20-1 and J usage is TRBJ2-1; TRBD2 matches at 10 bases. The CDR3 DNA reads TGCAGTGCTAGACTAGCGGGGGCCAAAATCTACAATGAGCAGTTCTTC. Amino acid sequence: CSARLAGAKIYNEQFF.